Listed below are T cell receptor beta chains from one sample, sequenced in a study of blood T cell repertoires in COVID-19. Data came from immunoSEQ multiplex PCR; TCRdb stores just in-frame clones and leaves some out. Found here are over 70,000 clones, around 86% of them singletons; the top ten hold 0.85% to 1.3%. Sequencing input: peripheral blood. These receptors were taken from a human donor in a cohort sampled during active COVID-19. Both conserved end residues are trimmed from each CDR3.

TRBV11-2	TRBJ2-1	ASSLSSGSPTPSYNEQF
TRBV9	TRBJ2-3	ASSPGGGGWTDTQY
TRBV28	TRBJ2-7	ASSLGGLARYEQY
TRBV7-8	TRBJ1-2	ASSSGQGYGYT
TRBV19	TRBJ2-5	ASSSPRTGQETQY
TRBV19	TRBJ1-2	ASSFGQGVTYGYT
TRBV9	TRBJ2-1	ASSAGLASNEQF
TRBV6-5	TRBJ1-4	ASELNRANEKLF
TRBV5-4	TRBJ1-4	ASSFGGSNEKLF
TRBV20-1	TRBJ2-3	SASRGTLTDTQY
TRBV5-1	TRBJ2-3	ASSSLGGQGKADTQY
TRBV15	TRBJ2-5	ATSSPGRETQY
TRBV4-1	TRBJ2-6	ASSDRTGSVSGANVLT
TRBV2	TRBJ1-5	ASSAQGSQPQH
TRBV29-1	TRBJ2-7	SGMTSGKGYEQY
TRBV7-3	TRBJ1-1	ASSLWEGRNTEAF
TRBV5-1	TRBJ2-2	ASSLGVGGVSTGELF
TRBV6-5	TRBJ1-1	ASSYSTAGNTEAF
TRBV3-1/TRBV3-2	TRBJ2-6	ASSQARLSGANVLT
TRBV7-2	TRBJ1-2	ASSLLDRGKGKGGYT
TRBV20-1	TRBJ2-3	SGLARNTQY
TRBV6-6	TRBJ1-1	ASSPGTYTEAF
TRBV3-1/TRBV3-2	TRBJ2-3	ASSNERGLAALQDTQY
TRBV27	TRBJ1-6	ASSYLGERNSPLH
TRBV28	TRBJ1-5	ASSSTGTGFQPQH
TRBV10-3	TRBJ1-2	AISDLTGRMRGYT
TRBV18	TRBJ1-4	ASSQRTDRGFGKLF